One and the same sample provided the 5 T cell receptor beta chains below, sequenced in a study of T cells in Graves' hyperthyroidism and ophthalmopathy. There were TCR beta CDR3 regions amplified from RNA transcripts. TCR CDR3 underwent first-round RT-PCR with the HTBI primer set. TCRdb re-called the multiplex PCR reads with MiXCR, one entry per CDR3 protein. The table records 300,000 to 400,000 distinct CDR3 sequences, 13% to 15% of them present only once. Sequencing was done on a sample of blood. These TCRs come from a woman in her twenties or thirties with Graves' ophthalmopathy.

The chain carries TRBV9 and TRBJ2-3; D not certain. Germline V gene lookup returns CDR1 SGDLS and CDR2 YYNGEE. Trimming shortened V by 0 bases and J by 4 bases, and 6 bases separated the two germline ends. The CDR3 has 13 amino acids. CDR3 nucleotide sequence: TGTGCCAGCAGCGTAGTGTCAGCAGATACGCAGTATTTT. This sequence encodes CASSVVSADTQYF.

Ten or more counts support this clonotype. The chain couples TRBV29-1 to TRBJ2-5; 10 bases map to TRBD1. The CDR3 is 14 amino acids. After removal of 4 bases from V and 1 base from J, the junction contained 3 bases not matched to a gene. The V gene's germline CDR1 is SQVTM and CDR2 ANQGSEA. The CDR3 region is CSVGQGATQETQYF. The CDR3 DNA reads TGCAGCGTTGGACAGGGGGCGACCCAAGAGACCCAGTACTTC.

Ten or more counts support this clonotype. The chain combines TRBV7-6 with TRBJ2-1, with D hard to call. Germline CDR1 reads SGHVS; CDR2 reads FNYEAQ. V was shortened by 4 bases and J by 8 bases, with 12 bases between the two germline ends. The CDR3 runs 13 residues. Here the CDR3 reads CASSSGRIDEQFF. CDR3 DNA: TGTGCCAGCAGCTCCGGGCGTATCGATGAGCAGTTCTTC.

This clonotype showed up just a few times. This chain connects TRBV7-9 to TRBJ1-1; 8 positions agree with TRBD1. Trimming at V came to 6 bases and at J to 5 bases, leaving 14 bases not matched to a gene. CDR3 length: 16 amino acids. From germline, CDR1 is SEHNR and CDR2 FQNEAQ (reference sequence). The CDR3 DNA is TGTGCCAGCAGATCAGTGACAGGGGTTGGGGGAACTGAAGCTTTCTTT. This translates into CASRSVTGVGGTEAFF.

This clonotype was counted ten times or more. The gene calls are TRBV6-1 and TRBJ1-2; a possible D gene is TRBD1 (6 bases). The CDR3 is made up of 16 amino acids. Trimming pared 6 bases from V and 5 bases from J, leaving 22 bases between. Germline V gene data show CDR1 as MNHNS and CDR2 as SASEGT. The CDR3 region is CASRGNRVESTYGYTF. In DNA, the CDR3 is TGTGCCAGCAGGGGTAACAGGGTTGAGTCCACGTATGGCTACACCTTC.